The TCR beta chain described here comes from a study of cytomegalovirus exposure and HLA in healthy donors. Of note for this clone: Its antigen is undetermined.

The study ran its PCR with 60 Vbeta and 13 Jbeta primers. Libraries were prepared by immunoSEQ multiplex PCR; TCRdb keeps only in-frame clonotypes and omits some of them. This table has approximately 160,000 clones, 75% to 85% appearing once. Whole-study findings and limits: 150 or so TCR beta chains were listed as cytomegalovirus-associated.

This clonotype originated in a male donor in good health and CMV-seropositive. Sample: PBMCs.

CDR3 sequence reads: CAWSRTSGAYNEQFF. In DNA, the CDR3 is TGTGCCTGGTCCCGGACTAGCGGGGCCTACAATGAGCAGTTCTTC. The chain is built from TRBV30 and TRBJ2-1; 12 nucleotides align to TRBD2. The CDR3 covers 15 residues. V dropped 5 bases and J dropped 2; count of bases not matched to a gene: 4. Looked up from germline, CDR1 is GTSNPN and CDR2 is SVGIG (reference sequence).